This T cell receptor beta chain came from a study of T cell responses to AZD1222 COVID-19 vaccine. Notes on the study in general: The sample set comprised mostly white British donors with more females, and clonal diversity was possibly underestimated. Regions 160-218 and 743-854 held dominance among vaccine-associated CD4 TCRs, which spanned spike. As reported, nearly half of all spike-specific TCRs target variant regions that are unmutated.

Libraries were prepared by immunoSEQ multiplex PCR; TCRdb keeps only in-frame clonotypes and omits some of them. The repertoire holds more than 85,000 clones, roughly 90% seen once, with over 2% in the top ten. Trimming took off 1 base at V and 6 bases at J, with 6 bases between the two ends. The CDR3 has 11 residues. Germline V gene data show CDR1 as SQVTM and CDR2 as ANQGSEA. A word on this clone: What it recognizes is unknown.

The V gene is TRBV29-1, the J gene TRBJ1-2, with unresolved D. The material was peripheral blood, obtained 28 days after the second AZD1222 dose. The origin of this receptor is an adult who received the AZD1222 COVID-19 vaccine. The CDR3 reads CSVEAIDGYTF. DNA of the CDR3: TGCAGCGTTGAAGCCATCGATGGCTACACCTTC.